The source of this T cell receptor (beta chain) is a study of T cell repertoires in cytomegalovirus infection. Study-wide background: Carrying CMV and the relevant HLA type showed in public TCR beta signatures.

Per germline, CDR1 KGHSH and CDR2 LQKENI. Trimming took off 3 bases at V and 10 bases at J, with 10 bases between the two ends. This CDR3 region has 12 residues. The count of this clonotype is one. No antigen is known for it. Broader study findings: Public TCR beta family frequency separated CMV-and-HLA carriers, including in an independent cohort. Clonotypes of TCR beta that were HLA-C-restricted and CMV-specific dominated the ex vivo response.

MiXCR, run by TCRdb on the reads, gives a single entry per CDR3 protein. The sample carries around 450,000 distinct CDR3 sequences, about 33% recorded once. The sequence was collected from a human donor in good health (CMV status not recorded). Some clones in this sample may be carry-over from other donors' samples. The V and J genes are TRBV18 and TRBJ2-1; D is unresolved. Input material: PBMCs. CDR3 region: CASSPPQGEQFF. In nucleotides, the CDR3 is TGTGCCAGCTCACCCCCCCAAGGGGAGCAGTTCTTC.